The entry that follows covers one T cell receptor beta chain sequence. These data come from a study of radiation and T cells in renal cell carcinoma. Study-level background: Nephrectomy followed 15 Gy stereotactic body radiation by 4 weeks.

CDR3 length: 13 residues. The germline gives CDR1 MDHEN, CDR2 SYDVKM. V gave up 2 bases and J gave up 7 bases, with 11 bases separating them. This table comes from immunoSEQ multiplex PCR, and its TCRdb copy is limited to in-frame clones, with some not included. Among approximately 110,000 clones, approximately 82% were seen once, and the ten largest hold 2.5% to 3.5%. As for time point: baseline pretreatment blood. Treatment reported: 15 Gy SBRT to primary tumor, nephrectomy 4 weeks later. Clear cell pathology was present in this patient's renal cell carcinoma. This receptor was identified in a woman aged 55 to 70 with renal cell carcinoma. The sequences come from blood, collected from a patient whose treatment included radiotherapy and nephrectomy. This sequence joins TRBV28 and TRBJ1-2; TRBD1 might be the D (5 bases). Here the CDR3 reads CASSLTVGGGYTF. The CDR3 DNA is TGTGCCAGCAGTTTAACGGTGGGGGGTGGCTACACCTTC.